These 13 T cell receptor beta chains came from one sample sequenced in a study of blood T cells in healthy people across ages. Next came a second PCR, run for roughly 6 to 11 cycles, which used a sample-barcoded 5' primer along with a J-beta primer mix. In TCRdb, the 5' RACE reads were re-called with MiXCR into one record per CDR3 protein. The sample carries some 940,000 distinct CDR3 sequences, roughly 28% recorded once. These data were also filed under a second study, of T cells of mothers and their children.

Material for sequencing was blood. The source of these receptors is a middle-aged woman in good health.

In its sample, this clonotype was seen many times. V gene TRBV29-1 combines with J gene TRBJ1-2, with a weak D call TRBD1 (5 bases). Per the germline V gene, CDR1 is SQVTM and CDR2 is ANQGSEA. V shed 3 bases and J shed 4 bases, with 15 bases lying between them. CDR3 length: 14 residues. Here the CDR3 DNA reads TGCAGCGTTGAGGGGGTGATGGCTGGCTATGGCTACACCTTC. Its protein product is CSVEGVMAGYGYTF. The full variable domain, with the rest looked up from reference TRBV29-1 and TRBJ1-2, is SAVISQKPSRDICQRGTSLTIQCQVDSQVTMMFWYRQQPGQSLTLIATANQGSEATYESGFVIDKFPISRPNLTFSTLTVSNMSPEDSSIYLCSVEGVMAGYGYTFGSGTRLTVV.

This clonotype showed up just a few times. This chain uses TRBV27 with TRBJ2-2; 8 bases are shared with TRBD1. Germline CDR1 reads MNHEY; CDR2 reads SMNVEV (reference sequence). This CDR3 comprises 15 residues. Trimming at V came to 2 bases and at J to 6 bases, leaving 5 bases not matched to a gene. CDR3 sequence reads: CASSLGQGYSGELFF. For the CDR3, the DNA is TGTGCCAGCAGTTTAGGACAGGGTTATTCCGGGGAGCTGTTTTTT.

On this clonotype: A much more abundant neighbour one base away suggests this may be a read error. The V gene is TRBV29-1, the J gene TRBJ2-5, with D perhaps matching TRBD1 (6 bases). The V and J ends lost 5 bases and 11 bases respectively, with 12 bases between them. The CDR3 loop spans 10 amino acids. Per the germline V gene, CDR1 is SQVTM and CDR2 is ANQGSEA. Here the CDR3 reads CSVRDMWQYF. CDR3 nucleotide sequence: TGCAGCGTTAGGGACATGTGGCAGTACTTC.

The genes are TRBV7-2 and TRBJ1-1; unclear D gene. CDR1 and CDR2 from the germline V gene are SGHTA and FQGNSA. The germline V and J ends were trimmed by 1 base and 3 bases, with 9 bases remaining between them. The CDR3 has 14 residues. CDR3 region: CASSLGTGHTEAFF. CDR3 in DNA: TGTGCCAGCAGCTTAGGGACGGGTCACACTGAAGCTTTCTTT.

CDR3 in amino acids: CASSLWASGDNQETQYF. CDR3 bases: TGTGCCAGCAGCTTATGGGCTAGCGGGGACAACCAAGAGACCCAGTACTTC. The V call is TRBV7-2, the J call TRBJ2-5; 9 bases line up with TRBD2. Unmatched junction bases numbered 7, after V lost 2 bases and J lost 0 bases. This CDR3 has 17 residues. Germline V gene sequence: CDR1 SGHTA, CDR2 FQGNSA.

As regards this clonotype: The CDR3 carries no conserved terminal phenylalanine or tryptophan, so it likely arises from a read error. The chain has TRBV4-1 and TRBJ1-2; D perhaps matches TRBD1 (5 bases). Germline V gives CDR1 MGHRA, CDR2 YSYEKL. The CDR3 runs 16 residues. V shed 1 base and J shed 2 bases, with 14 bases lying between them. The CDR3 DNA follows: TGCGCCAGCAGCCAAGTATTCCAGGGAGGAAACTATGGCTACACCTGC. Its protein is CASSQVFQGGNYGYTC.

At least ten counts were recorded for this clonotype. This chain links TRBV7-8 with TRBJ2-7, with 8 bases fitting TRBD1. Trimming at V came to 5 bases and at J to 3 bases, leaving 12 bases not matched to a gene. The CDR3 has 16 amino acids. Germline CDR1 reads SGHVS; CDR2 reads FQNEAQ. CDR3 sequence: CASSPRSGTGSYEQYF. CDR3 coding DNA: TGTGCCAGCAGCCCCCGCAGTGGGACAGGTAGCTACGAGCAGTACTTC.

The chain employs TRBV7-2 and TRBJ1-2; D uncertain. Germline CDR1 is SGHTA and CDR2 is FQGNSA. This CDR3 is 14 amino acids long. V dropped 1 base and J dropped 6 bases, with 12 bases sitting between them. CDR3 protein: CASSLGSPRNGYTF. The CDR3 DNA follows: TGTGCCAGCAGCTTAGGTTCCCCAAGGAATGGCTACACCTTC.

The V call is TRBV30, the J call TRBJ2-7; 7 positions agree with TRBD1. The CDR3 totals 12 residues. Germline V lookup: CDR1 GTSNPN, CDR2 SVGIG (reference sequence). With 5 bases clipped from V and 3 bases from J, the junction kept 4 bases outside the gene matches. The CDR3: CAWARDSYEQYF. The DNA for the CDR3 is TGTGCCTGGGCCAGGGACAGCTACGAGCAGTACTTC.

The chain is built from TRBV30 and TRBJ1-5, with a tentative D call TRBD1 (6 bases). Germline V gene sequence: CDR1 GTSNPN, CDR2 SVGIG (reference sequence). This CDR3 spans 16 amino acids. Trimming left V 0 bases short and J 1 base short, with 13 bases between. Written as DNA, the CDR3 is TGTGCCTGGAGTGTATGGGGGAGGGGGAGCAATCAGCCCCAGCATTTT. Residues: CAWSVWGRGSNQPQHF.

The chain has TRBV9 and TRBJ1-2, with 10 bases lining up with TRBD1. This CDR3 has 15 residues. Germline V gene sequence: CDR1 SGDLS, CDR2 YYNGEE. V dropped 4 bases and J dropped 4; count of bases not matched to a gene: 7. The CDR3, as DNA: TGTGCCAGCAGCACGGGGACAGGGGATCCCTATGGCTACACCTTC. Residues: CASSTGTGDPYGYTF.

Comments on this clonotype: An end of the junction does not agree with germline; a read error may underlie this. CDR3 bases: TGTGCCAGCAGTGAAACACTAGCGGGGGCCGGGGAGCGGTTTTTT. It codes for CASSETLAGAGERFF. The chain carries TRBV6-1 and TRBJ2-2, with TRBD2 identical over 11 bases. CDR3 size: 15 residues. Germline assignment: CDR1 MNHNS and CDR2 SASEGT.

This clonotype has just a few counts. The chain links TRBV12-3 or TRBV12-4 to TRBJ1-5; D is undetermined. This CDR3 region has 14 residues. Trimming took off 5 bases at V and 0 bases at J, with 8 bases between the two ends. Here the CDR3 reads CASSRRSSNQPQHF. CDR3 DNA sequence: TGTGCCAGCAGTCGGAGGTCTAGCAATCAGCCCCAGCATTTT.